This TCR beta chain was sequenced for a study of T cell repertoires in cytomegalovirus infection (dated by TCRdb to between 2019 and 2020). Context from the whole study: Peptide stimulations targeted recently identified HLA-C-restricted CMV epitopes, whose presentation resists viral immunomodulation, together with well-studied HLA-B-restricted epitopes. Donor HLA type was relevant to the analysis, because carriage of CMV infection together with the matching HLA type was indicated by public TCR beta signatures.

The treatment or condition label on this specimen signifies: in vitro stimulation with specific CMV peptide epitopes to enrich CMV-specific T cells. Points the paper makes about the study in general: In both this cohort and an independent cohort of 350 or so donors, the cumulative frequency of public TCR beta family members distinguished carriers of CMV infection plus the relevant HLA type. The ex vivo response was dominated by HLA-C-restricted CMV-specific TCR beta clonotypes, which also provided the single most frequent clonotype in two of eight donors.

V is cut back by 0 bases and J by 7 bases, with 7 bases in the junction unmatched. Inclusive of the bounding cysteine and phenylalanine, the CDR3 is 17 residues long. Solely the CDR3 DNA is kept, with 51 bases framed from the first base. According to the germline V gene, CDR1 reads LGHNA and CDR2 reads YNFKEQ. Only a few counts were recorded for this clonotype. No antigen is known for it. Base qualities are not at hand, and no much larger clone is one base apart. Instrument on record: Illumina HiSeq 1500. TCRdb handled the public reads itself, with Q25 trimming in fastp and clone calling in MiXCR, and kept productive beta chains. For every CDR3 protein sequence, its rows merge into one entry that carries the most common genes and DNA. A total of roughly 730,000 distinct CDR3 sequences appear in this sample, 30% to 35% of them only once. Of the sample, 15% to 20% is held by the ten largest clones.

The sequencing here drew on cultured PBMCs, taken from culture after CMV antigen stimulation. The sequence was collected from a human donor in good health (CMV status not recorded). Some clones in this sample may be carry-over from other donors' samples. In this chain, TRBV4-2 is recombined with TRBJ2-3; the junction holds 13 bases that match TRBD2. The nucleotides read TGTGCCAGCAGCCAAGATGGCCGACTAGCGGGGGGTTATACGCAGTATTTT. The resulting protein is CASSQDGRLAGGYTQYF.